One sample yielded the 8 T cell receptor beta chains listed below, sequenced in a study of CD8+ T cells in alopecia areata. After isolation, RNA underwent reverse transcription to generate cDNA as the sequencing template. Sequenced by immunoSEQ multiplex PCR; TCRdb stores in-frame clones only, minus some. The data show under 300,000 clones, with roughly two thirds seen just once and around 1.2% held by the top ten. Source: CD4+ T cells sorted from blood, taken at week 0. The receptors originated from a human donor with alopecia areata.

This clone was seen more than once but under ten times. The chain links TRBV29-1 to TRBJ2-3, with 10 bases lining up with TRBD2. CDR3 length: 15 residues. Trimming removed 3 bases from V and 2 bases from J; junction bases left unmatched: 5. Germline assignment: CDR1 SQVTM and CDR2 ANQGSEA. The CDR3 region is CSVDGLAGATDTQYF. In DNA, the CDR3 is TGCAGCGTTGATGGCCTAGCGGGGGCCACAGATACGCAGTATTTT.

The chain is built from TRBV9 and TRBJ2-7; no firm D call. Germline CDR1 and CDR2: SGDLS and YYNGEE. The CDR3 is made up of 14 amino acids. Trimming pared 2 bases from V and 5 bases from J, leaving 14 bases between. CDR3 amino acids: CASSVGGPYNEQYF. CDR3 bases: TGTGCCAGCAGCGTCGGCGGCCCTTATAACGAGCAGTACTTC.

The chain carries TRBV7-2 and TRBJ1-5; weak D call: TRBD1 (5 bases). Per germline, CDR1 SGHTA and CDR2 FQGNSA. The CDR3 consists of 13 residues. V lost 5 bases, J lost 7 bases, and 12 bases lay in between. In DNA form, the CDR3 reads TGTGCCAGCAGCGACAGACCTCCACAGCCCCAGCATTTT. Its translation: CASSDRPPQPQHF.

The chain uses TRBV30 and TRBJ1-1; D gene unclear. V lost 5 bases and J 4 bases, leaving 8 bases between the germline ends. This CDR3 has 11 amino acids. Per germline, CDR1 GTSNPN and CDR2 SVGIG (reference sequence). CDR3 sequence reads: CAWEMGTEAFF. For the CDR3, the DNA is TGTGCCTGGGAAATGGGCACTGAAGCTTTCTTT.

The chain uses TRBV13 and TRBJ2-7; possibly TRBD1 for D (6 bases). V lost 5 bases and J lost 3, with 17 bases in between. Germline V gene lookup returns CDR1 PRHDT and CDR2 FYEKMQ (reference sequence). The CDR3 covers 15 residues. CDR3 protein: CASSPRQVRYYEQYF. Written as DNA, the CDR3 is TGTGCCAGCAGCCCTCGACAGGTTCGCTACTACGAGCAGTACTTC.

The chain combines TRBV2 with TRBJ2-1; no clear D gene. The CDR3 has 11 residues. V was trimmed by 7 bases and J by 5 bases, leaving 6 bases between them. CDR1 SNHLY and CDR2 FYNNEI come from the germline V gene. The CDR3 nucleotides read TGTGCCAGCAAGGCTGACAATGAGCAGTTCTTC. Translated: CASKADNEQFF.

In this sample, this clone turned up once. The chain carries TRBV11-1 and TRBJ2-5; possible D gene TRBD1, 6 bases. The CDR3 covers 14 residues. Germline lookup yields CDR1 SGHAT and CDR2 FQDESV (reference sequence). V was cut by 2 bases and J by 4 bases, with 11 bases left in between. The CDR3 DNA is TGTGCCAGCAGCTTATTTGGGGGCCTAGAGACCCAGTACTTC. Translating gives CASSLFGGLETQYF.

J is TRBJ1-5 and V is TRBV30; no firm D call. CDR3 length equals 13 residues. Germline V lookup: CDR1 GTSNPN, CDR2 SVGIG (reference sequence). The V gene lost 1 base and the J gene lost 7 bases, with 11 bases spanning the gap. The CDR3 sequence is CAWSETLGQPQHF. Written as DNA, the CDR3 is TGTGCCTGGAGTGAAACTCTGGGCCAGCCCCAGCATTTT.